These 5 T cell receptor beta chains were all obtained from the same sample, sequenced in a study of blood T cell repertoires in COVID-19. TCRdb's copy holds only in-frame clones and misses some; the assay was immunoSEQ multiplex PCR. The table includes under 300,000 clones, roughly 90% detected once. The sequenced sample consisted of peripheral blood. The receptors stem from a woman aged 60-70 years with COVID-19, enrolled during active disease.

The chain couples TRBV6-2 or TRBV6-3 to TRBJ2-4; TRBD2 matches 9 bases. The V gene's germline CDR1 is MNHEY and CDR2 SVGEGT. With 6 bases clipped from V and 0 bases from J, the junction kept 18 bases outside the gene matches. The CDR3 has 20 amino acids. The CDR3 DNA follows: TGTGCCAGCAGCCCCCCCAACCTAGCGGGGATACCTCTAGCCAAAAACATTCAGTACTTC. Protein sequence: CASSPPNLAGIPLAKNIQYF.

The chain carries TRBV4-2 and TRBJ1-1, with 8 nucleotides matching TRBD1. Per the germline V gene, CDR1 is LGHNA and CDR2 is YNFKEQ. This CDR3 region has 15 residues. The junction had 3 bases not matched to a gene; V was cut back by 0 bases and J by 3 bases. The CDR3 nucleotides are TGTGCCAGCAGCCAAGACCAGGGGGCGCACACTGAAGCTTTCTTT. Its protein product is CASSQDQGAHTEAFF.

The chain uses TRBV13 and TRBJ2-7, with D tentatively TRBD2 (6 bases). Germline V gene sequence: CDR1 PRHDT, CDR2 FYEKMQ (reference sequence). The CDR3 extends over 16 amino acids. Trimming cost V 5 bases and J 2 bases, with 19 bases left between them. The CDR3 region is CASSPGNGKRAYEQYF. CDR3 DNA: TGTGCCAGCAGCCCCGGAAATGGGAAGCGGGCCTACGAGCAGTACTTC. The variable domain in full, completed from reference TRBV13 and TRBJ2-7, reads AAGVIQSPRHLIKEKRETATLKCYPIPRHDTVYWYQQGPGQDPQFLISFYEKMQSDKGSIPDRFSAQQFSDYHSELNMSSLELGDSALYFCASSPGNGKRAYEQYFGPGTRLTVT.

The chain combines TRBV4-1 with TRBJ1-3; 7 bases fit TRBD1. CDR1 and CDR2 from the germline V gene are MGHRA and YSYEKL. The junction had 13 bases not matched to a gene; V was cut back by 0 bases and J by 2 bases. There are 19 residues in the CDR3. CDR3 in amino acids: CASSQDLWGRGSTGNTIYF. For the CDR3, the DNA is TGCGCCAGCAGCCAAGATCTTTGGGGCAGGGGGAGCACTGGAAACACCATATATTTT.

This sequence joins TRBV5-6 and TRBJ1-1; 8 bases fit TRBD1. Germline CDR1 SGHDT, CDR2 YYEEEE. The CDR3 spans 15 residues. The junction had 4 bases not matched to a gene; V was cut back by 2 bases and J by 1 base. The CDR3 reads CASSLRTGKNTEAFF. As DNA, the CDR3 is TGTGCCAGCAGCTTACGGACAGGGAAGAACACTGAAGCTTTCTTT.